Listed below are T cell receptor beta chains from one sample, sequenced in a study of memory CD4+ T cells and cytomegalovirus serostatus. The protocol was immunoSEQ multiplex PCR, while the TCRdb copy is restricted to in-frame clones and leaves out a portion. The data hold roughly 67,000 clones, with approximately 80% observed a single time. The sample was memory CD4+ T cells from blood. The receptors were sampled from an adult in good health and CMV-seropositive. CDR3s include the opening cysteine and the closing phenylalanine or tryptophan. Fields, in order: J gene, D gene, clone size, V gene, CDR3 protein, CDR3 DNA. A D gene is named only where the DNA matches it firmly. Only some rows state a clone size, as once, few, many or a class for expanded clones.

j_call: TRBJ2-3; d_call: TRBD1; clone_size: once; v_call: TRBV4-1; cdr3_aa: CASRAQGPGDTQYF; cdr3_nt: TGCGCCAGCAGAGCACAGGGGCCTGGGGATACGCAGTATTTT
j_call: TRBJ2-1; d_call: TRBD1; clone_size: .; v_call: TRBV19; cdr3_aa: CASSPPGQSDEQFF; cdr3_nt: TGTGCCAGTAGCCCACCGGGACAGAGCGATGAGCAGTTCTTC
j_call: TRBJ2-1; d_call: .; clone_size: .; v_call: TRBV21-1; cdr3_aa: CASSKAWRESSYNEQFF; cdr3_nt: TGTGCCAGCAGCAAAGCATGGCGGGAGAGCTCCTACAATGAGCAGTTCTTC
j_call: TRBJ2-7; d_call: .; clone_size: .; v_call: TRBV14; cdr3_aa: CASSQDAQGRYEQYF; cdr3_nt: TGTGCCAGCAGCCAAGATGCACAGGGACGCTACGAGCAGTACTTC
j_call: TRBJ1-2; d_call: .; clone_size: .; v_call: TRBV6-1; cdr3_aa: CASSEAGVYGYTF; cdr3_nt: TGTGCCAGCAGTGAGGCAGGGGTCTATGGCTACACCTTC
j_call: TRBJ2-3; d_call: TRBD2; clone_size: .; v_call: TRBV10-3; cdr3_aa: CAIGKGGRSDTQYF; cdr3_nt: TGTGCCATCGGTAAGGGCGGGAGATCAGATACGCAGTATTTT
j_call: TRBJ2-7; d_call: .; clone_size: .; v_call: TRBV7-2; cdr3_aa: CASSSLSYEQYF; cdr3_nt: TGTGCCAGCAGCTCCCTTTCCTACGAGCAGTACTTC
j_call: TRBJ1-6; d_call: .; clone_size: .; v_call: TRBV6-1; cdr3_aa: CASSEAPSSPLHF; cdr3_nt: TGTGCCAGCAGTGAAGCGCCGAGTTCACCCCTCCACTTT
j_call: TRBJ1-4; d_call: .; clone_size: .; v_call: TRBV7-9; cdr3_aa: CASSFSAQYNEKLFF; cdr3_nt: TGTGCCAGCAGCTTTTCAGCCCAATATAATGAAAAACTGTTTTTT
j_call: TRBJ2-3; d_call: .; clone_size: .; v_call: TRBV27; cdr3_aa: CASGQNTDTQYF; cdr3_nt: TGTGCCAGTGGACAGAACACAGATACGCAGTATTTT
j_call: TRBJ2-7; d_call: TRBD1; clone_size: .; v_call: TRBV4-1; cdr3_aa: CASSQVRPQGAQSYEQYF; cdr3_nt: TGCGCCAGCAGCCAAGTAAGGCCCCAGGGGGCCCAGAGCTACGAGCAGTACTTC
j_call: TRBJ1-2; d_call: .; clone_size: once; v_call: TRBV6-1; cdr3_aa: CASSEALSVVNYGYTF; cdr3_nt: TGTGCCAGCAGTGAAGCGTTGTCGGTCGTTAACTATGGCTACACCTTC
j_call: TRBJ1-4; d_call: TRBD1; clone_size: few; v_call: TRBV10-3; cdr3_aa: CATRDRGQEKLFF; cdr3_nt: TGTGCCACGCGGGACAGGGGGCAAGAAAAACTGTTTTTT
j_call: TRBJ2-2; d_call: .; clone_size: .; v_call: TRBV5-4; cdr3_aa: CASRGTGGTGELFF; cdr3_nt: TGTGCCAGCAGGGGGACGGGCGGCACCGGGGAGCTGTTTTTT
j_call: TRBJ1-4; d_call: TRBD1; clone_size: few; v_call: TRBV2; cdr3_aa: CASSDRPTGVNEKLFF; cdr3_nt: TGTGCCAGCAGTGATCGCCCGACAGGGGTGAATGAAAAACTGTTTTTT
j_call: TRBJ2-1; d_call: TRBD1; clone_size: .; v_call: TRBV4-3; cdr3_aa: CASSPDWTGRNYNEQFF; cdr3_nt: TGCGCCAGCAGCCCGGATTGGACAGGGAGGAATTACAATGAGCAGTTCTTC
j_call: TRBJ2-3; d_call: .; clone_size: .; v_call: TRBV12-5; cdr3_aa: CASGLDTDTQYF; cdr3_nt: TGTGCTAGTGGTTTGGATACAGATACGCAGTATTTT
j_call: TRBJ2-5; d_call: TRBD2; clone_size: .; v_call: TRBV30; cdr3_aa: CAWTPLAGRETQYF; cdr3_nt: TGTGCCTGGACACCTTTAGCGGGGAGGGAGACCCAGTACTTC
j_call: TRBJ1-1; d_call: .; clone_size: .; v_call: TRBV6-1; cdr3_aa: CASSDWDGGAFF; cdr3_nt: TGTGCCAGCAGTGATTGGGATGGAGGAGCTTTCTTT
j_call: TRBJ1-2; d_call: TRBD1; clone_size: .; v_call: TRBV7-9; cdr3_aa: CASSLDRGHYGYTF; cdr3_nt: TGTGCCAGCAGCTTAGACAGGGGCCACTATGGCTACACCTTC
j_call: TRBJ2-3; d_call: TRBD1; clone_size: .; v_call: TRBV27; cdr3_aa: CASSLAGGGTDTQYF; cdr3_nt: TGTGCCAGCAGTTTAGCAGGGGGCGGCACAGATACGCAGTATTTT
j_call: TRBJ1-6; d_call: TRBD1; clone_size: many; v_call: TRBV7-9; cdr3_aa: CASSQGQGISPLHF; cdr3_nt: TGTGCCAGCAGCCAGGGACAGGGGATTTCACCCCTCCACTTT
j_call: TRBJ2-3; d_call: TRBD1; clone_size: once; v_call: TRBV7-9; cdr3_aa: CASSPPSRRQGEDTQYF; cdr3_nt: TGTGCCAGCAGCCCACCCTCGCGGCGACAGGGGGAGGATACGCAGTATTTT
j_call: TRBJ2-6; d_call: TRBD1; clone_size: .; v_call: TRBV11-2; cdr3_aa: CASSRDRAGANVLTF; cdr3_nt: TGTGCCAGCAGCCGGGACAGGGCTGGGGCCAACGTCCTGACTTTC
j_call: TRBJ1-5; d_call: .; clone_size: .; v_call: TRBV2; cdr3_aa: CASRDSQSQPQHF; cdr3_nt: TGTGCCAGCAGGGACAGCCAGAGTCAGCCCCAGCATTTT
j_call: TRBJ2-2; d_call: .; clone_size: .; v_call: TRBV10-2; cdr3_aa: CASTEGRDRATGELFF; cdr3_nt: TGCGCCAGCACCGAAGGCCGGGACCGCGCTACCGGGGAGCTGTTTTTT
j_call: TRBJ1-1; d_call: TRBD1; clone_size: .; v_call: TRBV2; cdr3_aa: CASSSGGTEAFF; cdr3_nt: TGTGCCAGCAGTTCAGGGGGGACTGAAGCTTTCTTT
j_call: TRBJ1-3; d_call: .; clone_size: .; v_call: TRBV6-5; cdr3_aa: CASSYSAGKGNTIYF; cdr3_nt: TGTGCCAGCAGTTACTCGGCAGGGAAAGGAAACACCATATATTTT
j_call: TRBJ2-5; d_call: TRBD1; clone_size: .; v_call: TRBV18; cdr3_aa: CASSPAGGLQETQYF; cdr3_nt: TGTGCCAGCTCACCGGCAGGGGGCCTCCAAGAGACCCAGTACTTC
j_call: TRBJ1-2; d_call: .; clone_size: .; v_call: TRBV7-9; cdr3_aa: CASSLGLLNYGYTF; cdr3_nt: TGTGCCAGCAGTTTAGGCCTTTTGAACTATGGCTACACCTTC
j_call: TRBJ1-6; d_call: .; clone_size: .; v_call: TRBV4-1; cdr3_aa: CASSRVNYNSPLHF; cdr3_nt: TGCGCCAGCAGCCGAGTCAATTATAATTCACCCCTCCACTTT